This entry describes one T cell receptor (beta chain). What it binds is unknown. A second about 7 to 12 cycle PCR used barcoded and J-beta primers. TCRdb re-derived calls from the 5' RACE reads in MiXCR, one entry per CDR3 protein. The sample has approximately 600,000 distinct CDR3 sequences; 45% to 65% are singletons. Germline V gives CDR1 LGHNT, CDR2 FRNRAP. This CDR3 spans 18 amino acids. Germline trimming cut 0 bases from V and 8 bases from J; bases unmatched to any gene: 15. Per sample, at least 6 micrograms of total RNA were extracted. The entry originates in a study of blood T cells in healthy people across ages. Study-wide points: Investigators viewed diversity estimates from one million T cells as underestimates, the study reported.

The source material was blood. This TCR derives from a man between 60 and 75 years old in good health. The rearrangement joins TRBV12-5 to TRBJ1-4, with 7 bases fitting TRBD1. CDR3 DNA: TGTGCTAGTGGTTTGGTACAAGTCTCCGACAGGGACACCGAAAAACTGTTTTTT. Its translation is CASGLVQVSDRDTEKLFF. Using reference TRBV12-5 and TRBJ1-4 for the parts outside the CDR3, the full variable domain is DARVTQTPRHKVTEMGQEVTMRCQPILGHNTVFWYRQTMMQGLELLAYFRNRAPLDDSGMPKDRFSAEMPDATLATLKIQPSEPRDSAVYFCASGLVQVSDRDTEKLFFGSGTQLSVL.